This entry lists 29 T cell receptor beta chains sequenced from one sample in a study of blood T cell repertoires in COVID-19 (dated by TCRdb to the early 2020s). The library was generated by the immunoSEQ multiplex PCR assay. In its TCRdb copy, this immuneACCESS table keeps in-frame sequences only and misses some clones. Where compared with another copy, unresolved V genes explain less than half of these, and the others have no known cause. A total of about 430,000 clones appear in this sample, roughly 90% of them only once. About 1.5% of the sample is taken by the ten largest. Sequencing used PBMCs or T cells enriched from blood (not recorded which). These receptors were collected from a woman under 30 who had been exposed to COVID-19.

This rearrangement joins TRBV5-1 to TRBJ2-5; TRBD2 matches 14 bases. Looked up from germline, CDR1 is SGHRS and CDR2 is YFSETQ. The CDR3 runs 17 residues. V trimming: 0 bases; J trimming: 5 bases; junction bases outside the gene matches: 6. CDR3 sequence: CASSLAGTSGSSETQYF. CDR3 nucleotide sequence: TGCGCCAGCAGCTTGGCCGGGACTAGCGGGAGTTCTGAGACCCAGTACTTC.

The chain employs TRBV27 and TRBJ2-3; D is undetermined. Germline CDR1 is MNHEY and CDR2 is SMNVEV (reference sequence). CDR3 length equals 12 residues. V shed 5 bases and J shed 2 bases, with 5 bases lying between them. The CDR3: CASSHHTDTQYF. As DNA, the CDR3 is TGTGCCAGCAGTCATCACACAGATACGCAGTATTTT.

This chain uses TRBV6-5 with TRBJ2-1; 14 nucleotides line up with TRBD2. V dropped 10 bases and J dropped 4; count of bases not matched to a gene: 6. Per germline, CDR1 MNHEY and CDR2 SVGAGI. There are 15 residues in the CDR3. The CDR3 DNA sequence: TGTGCCACGCGACTAGCGGGGGGGCCATACAATGAGCAGTTCTTC. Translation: CATRLAGGPYNEQFF.

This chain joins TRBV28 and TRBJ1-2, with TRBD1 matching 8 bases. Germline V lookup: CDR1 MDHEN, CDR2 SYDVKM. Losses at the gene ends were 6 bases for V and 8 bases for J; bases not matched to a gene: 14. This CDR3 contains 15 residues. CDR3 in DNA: TGTGCCAGCAGAATCAGGACAGGGCTATCGGGAGGCTACACCTTC. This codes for CASRIRTGLSGGYTF.

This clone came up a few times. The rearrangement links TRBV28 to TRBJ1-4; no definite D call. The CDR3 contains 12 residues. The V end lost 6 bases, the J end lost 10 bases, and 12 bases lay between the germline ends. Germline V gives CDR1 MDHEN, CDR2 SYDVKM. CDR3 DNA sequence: TGTGCCAGCAGCTTTTCACGCGGAAAACTGTTTTTT. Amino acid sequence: CASSFSRGKLFF.

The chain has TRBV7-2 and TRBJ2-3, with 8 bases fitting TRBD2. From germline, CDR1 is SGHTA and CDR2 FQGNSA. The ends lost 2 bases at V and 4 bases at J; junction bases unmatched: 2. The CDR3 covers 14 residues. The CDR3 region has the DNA TGTGCCAGCAGCTTAAAGCGGGGGCCAGATACGCAGTATTTT. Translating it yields CASSLKRGPDTQYF.

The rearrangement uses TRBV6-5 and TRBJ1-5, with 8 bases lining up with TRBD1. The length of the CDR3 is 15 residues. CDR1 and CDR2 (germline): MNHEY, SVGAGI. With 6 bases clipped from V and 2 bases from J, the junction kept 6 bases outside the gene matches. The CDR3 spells CASSLTGVGNQPQHF. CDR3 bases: TGTGCCAGCAGCTTGACAGGGGTAGGCAATCAGCCCCAGCATTTT.

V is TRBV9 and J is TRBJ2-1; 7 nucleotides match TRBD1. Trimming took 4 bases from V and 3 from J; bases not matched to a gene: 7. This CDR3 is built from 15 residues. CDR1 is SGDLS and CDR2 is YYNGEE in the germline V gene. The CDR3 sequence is CASSPRDRDYNEQFF. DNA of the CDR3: TGTGCCAGCAGCCCTCGAGACAGGGACTACAATGAGCAGTTCTTC.

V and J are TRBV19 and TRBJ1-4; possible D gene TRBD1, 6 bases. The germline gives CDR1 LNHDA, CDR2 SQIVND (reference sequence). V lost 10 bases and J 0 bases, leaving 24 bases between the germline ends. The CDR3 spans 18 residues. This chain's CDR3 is CATTGTRGRIATNEKLFF. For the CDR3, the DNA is TGTGCCACGACCGGGACAAGGGGAAGGATTGCAACTAATGAAAAACTGTTTTTT.

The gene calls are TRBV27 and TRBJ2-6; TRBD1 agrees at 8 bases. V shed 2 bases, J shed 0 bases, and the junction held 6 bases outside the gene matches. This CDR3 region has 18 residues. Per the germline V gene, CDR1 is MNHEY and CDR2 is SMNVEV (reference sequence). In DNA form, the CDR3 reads TGTGCCAGCAGTTTAGGGACAGGCCTTGTCTCTGGGGCCAACGTCCTGACTTTC. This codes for CASSLGTGLVSGANVLTF.

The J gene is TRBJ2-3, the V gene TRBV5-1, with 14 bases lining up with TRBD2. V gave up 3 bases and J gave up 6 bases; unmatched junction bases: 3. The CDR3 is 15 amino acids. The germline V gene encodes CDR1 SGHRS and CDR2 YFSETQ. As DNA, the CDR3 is TGCGCCAGCAGCTCTGGGACTAGCGGGAGTGATACGCAGTATTTT. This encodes CASSSGTSGSDTQYF.

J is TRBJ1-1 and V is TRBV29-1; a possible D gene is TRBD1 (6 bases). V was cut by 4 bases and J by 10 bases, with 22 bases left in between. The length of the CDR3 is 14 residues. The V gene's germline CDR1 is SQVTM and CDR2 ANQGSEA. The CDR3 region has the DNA TGCAGCGTTGGTCTCTATTCCGTAACAGGGTCAGCTTTCTTT. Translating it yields CSVGLYSVTGSAFF.

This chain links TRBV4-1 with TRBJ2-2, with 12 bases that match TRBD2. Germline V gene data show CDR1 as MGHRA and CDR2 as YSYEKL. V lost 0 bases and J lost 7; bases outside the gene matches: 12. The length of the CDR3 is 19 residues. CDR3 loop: CASSQDDWLAGGPDGELFF. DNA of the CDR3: TGCGCCAGCAGCCAAGACGATTGGCTAGCGGGGGGGCCGGACGGGGAGCTGTTTTTT.

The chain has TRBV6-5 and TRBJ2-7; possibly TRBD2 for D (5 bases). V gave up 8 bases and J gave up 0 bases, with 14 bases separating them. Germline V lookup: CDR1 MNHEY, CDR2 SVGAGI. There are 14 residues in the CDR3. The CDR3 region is CASLSRDSSYEQYF. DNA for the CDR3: TGTGCCAGCCTCAGTCGGGATAGCTCCTACGAGCAGTACTTC.

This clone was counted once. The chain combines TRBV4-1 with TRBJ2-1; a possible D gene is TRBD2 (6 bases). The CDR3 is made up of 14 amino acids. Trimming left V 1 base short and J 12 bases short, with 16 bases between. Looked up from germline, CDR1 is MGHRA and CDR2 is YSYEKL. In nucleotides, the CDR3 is TGCGCCAGCAGCCAAGGTCCAACCGGGGGTGGGCAGTTCTTC. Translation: CASSQGPTGGGQFF.

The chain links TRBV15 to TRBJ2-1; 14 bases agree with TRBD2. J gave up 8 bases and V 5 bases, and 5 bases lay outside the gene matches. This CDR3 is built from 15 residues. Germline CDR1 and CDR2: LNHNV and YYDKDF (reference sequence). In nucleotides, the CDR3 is TGTGCCACCAGCCCGACTAGCGGGGGGGCCGATGAGCAGTTCTTC. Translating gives CATSPTSGGADEQFF.

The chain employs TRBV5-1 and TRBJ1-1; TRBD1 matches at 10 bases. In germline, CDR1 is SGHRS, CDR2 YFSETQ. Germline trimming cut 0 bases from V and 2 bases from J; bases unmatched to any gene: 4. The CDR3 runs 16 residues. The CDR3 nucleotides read TGCGCCAGCAGCTTGGGGGACAGGGGATTTAACACTGAAGCTTTCTTT. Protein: CASSLGDRGFNTEAFF.

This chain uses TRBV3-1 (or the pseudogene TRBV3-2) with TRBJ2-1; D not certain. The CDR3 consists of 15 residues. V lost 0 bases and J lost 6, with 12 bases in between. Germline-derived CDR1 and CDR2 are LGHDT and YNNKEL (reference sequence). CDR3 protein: CASSQDSSYFNEQFF. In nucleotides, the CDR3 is TGTGCCAGCAGCCAAGACAGTAGCTACTTCAATGAGCAGTTCTTC.

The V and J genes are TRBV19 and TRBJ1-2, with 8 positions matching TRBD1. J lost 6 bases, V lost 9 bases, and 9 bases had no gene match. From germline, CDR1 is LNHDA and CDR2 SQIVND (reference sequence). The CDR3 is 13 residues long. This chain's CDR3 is CASRGTGVHGYTF. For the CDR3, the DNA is TGTGCCAGCAGAGGGACAGGCGTCCATGGCTACACCTTC.

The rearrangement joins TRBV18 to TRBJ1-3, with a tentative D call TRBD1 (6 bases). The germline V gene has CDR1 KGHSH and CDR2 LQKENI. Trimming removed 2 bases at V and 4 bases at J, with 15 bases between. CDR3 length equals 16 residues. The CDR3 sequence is CASSPKVGQTGNTIYF. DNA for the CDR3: TGTGCCAGCTCACCAAAGGTCGGACAGACCGGAAACACCATATATTTT.

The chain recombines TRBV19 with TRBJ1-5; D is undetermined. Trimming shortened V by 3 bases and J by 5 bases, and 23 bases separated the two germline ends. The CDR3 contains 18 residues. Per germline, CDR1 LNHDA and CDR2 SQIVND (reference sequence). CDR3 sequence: CASSIFLRVEVGHQPQHF. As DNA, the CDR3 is TGTGCCAGTAGTATTTTCCTCCGGGTGGAGGTCGGGCATCAGCCCCAGCATTTT.

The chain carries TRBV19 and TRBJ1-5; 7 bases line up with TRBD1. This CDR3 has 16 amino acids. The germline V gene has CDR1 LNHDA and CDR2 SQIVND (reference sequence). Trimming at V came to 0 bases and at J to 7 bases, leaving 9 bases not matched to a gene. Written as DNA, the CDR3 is TGTGCCAGTAGTATAGATCGTGACAGGGCGAGACAGCCCCAGCATTTT. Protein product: CASSIDRDRARQPQHF.

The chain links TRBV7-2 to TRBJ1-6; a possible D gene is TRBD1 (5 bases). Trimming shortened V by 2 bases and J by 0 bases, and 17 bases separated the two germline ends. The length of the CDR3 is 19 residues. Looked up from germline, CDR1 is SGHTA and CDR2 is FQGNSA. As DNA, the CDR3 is TGTGCCAGCAGCTTATCGGCCAGGGCTTTAAGCTCCTATAATTCACCCCTCCACTTT. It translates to CASSLSARALSSYNSPLHF. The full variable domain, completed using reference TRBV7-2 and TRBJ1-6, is GAGVSQSPSNKVTEKGKDVELRCDPISGHTALYWYRQSLGQGLEFLIYFQGNSAPDKSGLPSDRFSAERTGGSVSTLTIQRTQQEDSAVYLCASSLSARALSSYNSPLHFGNGTRLTVT.

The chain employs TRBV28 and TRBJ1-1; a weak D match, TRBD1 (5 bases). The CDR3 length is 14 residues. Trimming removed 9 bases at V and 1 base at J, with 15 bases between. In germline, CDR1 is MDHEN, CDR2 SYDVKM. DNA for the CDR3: TGTGCCAGTTGGAAACAGGAGACGAACACTGAAGCTTTCTTT. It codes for CASWKQETNTEAFF.

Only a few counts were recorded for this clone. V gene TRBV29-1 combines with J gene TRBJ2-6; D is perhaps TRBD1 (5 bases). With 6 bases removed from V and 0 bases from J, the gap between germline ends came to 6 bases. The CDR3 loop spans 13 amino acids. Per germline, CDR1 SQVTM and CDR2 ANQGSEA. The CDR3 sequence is CSVRVSGANVLTF. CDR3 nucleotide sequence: TGCAGCGTCAGGGTCTCTGGGGCCAACGTCCTGACTTTC.

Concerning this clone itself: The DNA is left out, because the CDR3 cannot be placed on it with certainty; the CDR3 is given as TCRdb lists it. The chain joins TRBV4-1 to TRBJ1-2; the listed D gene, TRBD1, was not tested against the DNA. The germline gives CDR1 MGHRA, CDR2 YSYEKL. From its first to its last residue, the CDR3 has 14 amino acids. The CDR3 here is CASSQDIFGQGATF.

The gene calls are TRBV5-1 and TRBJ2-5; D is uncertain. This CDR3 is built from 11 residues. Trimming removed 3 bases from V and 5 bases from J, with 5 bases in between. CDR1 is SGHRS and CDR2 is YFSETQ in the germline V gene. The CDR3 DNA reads TGCGCCAGCAGCTATGGCGAGACCCAGTACTTC. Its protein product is CASSYGETQYF.

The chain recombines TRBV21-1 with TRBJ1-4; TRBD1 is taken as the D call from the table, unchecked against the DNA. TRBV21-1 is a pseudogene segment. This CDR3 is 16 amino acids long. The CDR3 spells CASSKDKDRDNEKLFF. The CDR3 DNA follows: TGTGCCAGCAGCAAGGATAAGGACAGGGACAATGAAAAACTGTTTTTT.

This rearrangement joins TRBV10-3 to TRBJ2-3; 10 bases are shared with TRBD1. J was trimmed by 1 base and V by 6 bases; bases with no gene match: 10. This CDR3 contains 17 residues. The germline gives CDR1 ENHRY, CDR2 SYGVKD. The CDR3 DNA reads TGTGCCATCAGAACCATGACAGGGGGCAGGGGCACAGATACGCAGTATTTT. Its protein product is CAIRTMTGGRGTDTQYF.